This T cell receptor beta chain was observed in a study of blood T cell repertoires in COVID-19. Study overall: The study drew acute and convalescent COVID-19 samples from the United States, Italy and Spain. PBMCs, B-cell-depleted T cells, or T cells provided the cDNA or gDNA that made up the material.

V was pared by 1 base and J by 0 bases, with 10 bases between. Germline V CDR1 and CDR2: MNHEY, SMNVEV (reference sequence). CDR3 size: 15 residues. Authors' analysis steps: Amplifying reference gene primers gave estimates of nucleated cell counts. The repertoire was sequenced with immunoSEQ multiplex PCR; TCRdb's copy has only in-frame clones and lacks some. V, J and clone size derive from that table, while D and trimming were established from the DNA sequence. The sample carries around 130,000 clones, around 80% recorded once. This clonotype was sampled from a human donor in a cohort sampled during active COVID-19. Sequences were obtained from peripheral blood. The V and J genes are TRBV27 and TRBJ2-7, with no clear D. The CDR3 sequence is CASSLFGGSSYEQYF. The CDR3 coding sequence is TGTGCCAGCAGTTTATTCGGCGGTAGCTCCTACGAGCAGTACTTC.